These 32 T cell receptor beta chains were sequenced from one sample in a study of blood T cells in healthy people across ages. Next came a second PCR, run for roughly 6 to 11 cycles, which used a sample-barcoded 5' primer along with a J-beta primer mix. Via MiXCR, TCRdb re-called the 5' RACE reads, giving one row per CDR3 protein. The sample records some 710,000 distinct CDR3 sequences, 35% to 50% being singletons. Sequencing input: blood. The receptors shown here come from a man of 80 years or more in good health.

This clonotype came up many times. CDR3 residues: CASRAGVRETQYF. DNA for the CDR3: TGTGCCAGCAGGGCGGGAGTAAGGGAGACCCAGTACTTC. The chain has TRBV2 and TRBJ2-5; 7 bases are shared with TRBD2. Germline V gene sequence: CDR1 SNHLY, CDR2 FYNNEI. Germline trimming cut 6 bases from V and 5 bases from J; bases unmatched to any gene: 6. The CDR3 has 13 amino acids.

The chain couples TRBV6-2 or TRBV6-3 to TRBJ2-1; D remains unclear. The germline V and J ends were trimmed by 2 bases and 0 bases, with 5 bases remaining between them. Germline CDR1 is MNHEY and CDR2 is SVGEGT. The CDR3 has 14 amino acids. CDR3 loop: CASSYGSSYNEQFF. CDR3 DNA sequence: TGTGCCAGCAGTTACGGAAGCTCCTACAATGAGCAGTTCTTC.

Notes on this clonotype: A much larger clone differs by one base, so this may be a read error. The chain employs TRBV12-3 or TRBV12-4 and TRBJ2-7; 12 nucleotides agree with TRBD2. J was trimmed by 7 bases and V by 7 bases; bases with no gene match: 8. The length of the CDR3 is 14 residues. The CDR3 bases are TGTGCCAGCATTTTGACTAGCGGGAGCGATGAGCAGTACTTC. It yields the protein CASILTSGSDEQYF.

The chain couples TRBV10-3 to TRBJ2-4; 10 bases line up with TRBD2. The DNA end lines up better with TRBJ2-5; the J call may be wrong. The CDR3 is 16 amino acids. CDR1 is ENHRY, CDR2 SYGVKD, per germline. DNA of the CDR3: TGTGCCATCAGTGAGCCTAGCGGGAGTAGGCAAGAGACCCAGTACTTC. Its translation is CAISEPSGSRQETQYF.

This sequence joins TRBV7-2 and TRBJ2-5; D possibly corresponds to TRBD1 (5 bases). CDR3 length: 14 residues. Germline assignment: CDR1 SGHTA and CDR2 FQGNSA. V lost 2 bases and J lost 11, with 18 bases in between. CDR3 bases: TGTGCCAGCAGCTTACCGCCTGCAGGGAATGAGCAGTACTTC. Encoded protein: CASSLPPAGNEQYF.

This chain uses TRBV14 with TRBJ2-1; tentatively, D is TRBD2 (7 bases). CDR1 SGHDN and CDR2 FVKESK come from the germline V gene. CDR3 length: 15 residues. Trimming left V 8 bases short and J 9 bases short, with 23 bases between. The CDR3 sequence is CASRGASQSDTEQFF. CDR3 nucleotide sequence: TGTGCCAGCCGGGGGGCTAGCCAATCCGACACTGAGCAGTTCTTC.

With regard to this clonotype: The junction shows a germline mismatch at one end, possibly a read error. This chain uses TRBV18 with TRBJ1-6, with TRBD1 as a possible D gene (5 bases). The CDR3 runs 18 residues. The V gene's germline CDR1 is KGHSH and CDR2 LQKENI. The CDR3 is CASSPRAGSAPGNSPPHF. In nucleotides, the CDR3 is TGTGCCAGCTCCCCCCGGGCAGGGTCAGCTCCTGGAAATTCACCCCCCCACTTT.

This chain joins TRBV18 and TRBJ2-1; 11 bases fit TRBD2. The DNA end is more similar to TRBJ2-7, so the J call may be wrong. Germline loops: CDR1 KGHSH, CDR2 LQKENI. This CDR3 region has 15 residues. CDR3 in amino acids: CASSSTSGKYNEQYF. The DNA of the CDR3 is TGTGCCAGCTCATCGACTAGCGGGAAATACAATGAGCAGTACTTC.

The chain couples TRBV30 to TRBJ2-3; D gene uncertain. Germline assignment: CDR1 GTSNPN and CDR2 SVGIG (reference sequence). V dropped 4 bases and J dropped 7 bases, with 6 bases sitting between them. The CDR3 totals 10 residues. CDR3 protein: CAWKGNTQYF. CDR3 DNA: TGTGCCTGGAAAGGGAATACGCAGTATTTT.

The J gene is TRBJ2-1, the V gene TRBV20-1, with a weak D call TRBD2 (5 bases). This CDR3 is built from 16 residues. The germline V gene encodes CDR1 DFQATT and CDR2 SNEGSKA (reference sequence). V lost 0 bases, J lost 1 base, and 13 bases lay in between. The DNA for the CDR3 is TGCAGTGCTAGAGATCCCCTCCCGGGGTCCTACAATGAGCAGTTCTTC. As protein: CSARDPLPGSYNEQFF.

In its sample, this clonotype was seen many times. The J gene is TRBJ2-7, the V gene TRBV20-1; 8 bases are a match to TRBD2. Trimming took 1 base from V and 3 from J; bases not matched to a gene: 11. The length of the CDR3 is 16 residues. In germline, CDR1 is DFQATT, CDR2 SNEGSKA (reference sequence). The CDR3 DNA reads TGCAGTGCTAGAGGTACGGGAGGGACATTTGACTACGAGCAGTACTTC. Translation: CSARGTGGTFDYEQYF.

This clonotype was observed a single time. This chain connects TRBV11-2 to TRBJ2-3; 8 bases align to TRBD1. Per the germline V gene, CDR1 is SGHAT and CDR2 is FQNNGV. The CDR3 covers 16 residues. The J segment lost 0 bases and the V segment lost 5 bases, leaving 7 bases of the junction unmatched. In DNA, the CDR3 is TGTGCCAGCAGCGGAATGGACAGGGCCAGCACAGATACGCAGTATTTT. Translated, it gives CASSGMDRASTDTQYF.

The chain carries TRBV15 and TRBJ2-5; 8 bases align to TRBD2. V lost 1 base and J lost 5; bases outside the gene matches: 6. Germline V CDR1 and CDR2: LNHNV, YYDKDF (reference sequence). The CDR3 is 15 amino acids. DNA of the CDR3: TGTGCCACCAGCAGAGCTATGAGCGGGGGCGAGACCCAGTACTTC. This encodes CATSRAMSGGETQYF. Drawing the rest from reference TRBV15 and TRBJ2-5, the complete variable domain is DAMVIQNPRYQVTQFGKPVTLSCSQTLNHNVMYWYQQKSSQAPKLLFHYYDKDFNNEADTPDNFQSRRPNTSFCFLDIRSPGLGDTAMYLCATSRAMSGGETQYFGPGTRLLVL.

This CDR3 is CSAPRLAGGVSNEQYF. For the CDR3, the DNA is TGCAGTGCCCCCCGACTAGCGGGAGGCGTGAGCAATGAGCAGTACTTC. The chain has TRBV20-1 and TRBJ2-5; 13 bases are a match to TRBD2. V shed 6 bases and J 11 bases; nucleotides not matched to a gene: 18. Germline loops: CDR1 DFQATT, CDR2 SNEGSKA (reference sequence). CDR3 size: 16 residues.

This rearrangement joins TRBV6-2 or TRBV6-3 to TRBJ2-3, with 7 bases fitting TRBD2. Germline CDR1 is MNHEY and CDR2 is SVGEGT. The trim removed 4 bases at V and 6 bases at J, leaving 7 bases unmatched. CDR3 length: 14 residues. CDR3 amino acids: CASSSLTSADTQYF. The CDR3 DNA follows: TGTGCCAGCAGTTCTTTAACTAGCGCGGATACGCAGTATTTT.

The rearrangement joins TRBV5-5 to TRBJ2-1; 9 positions match TRBD2. Germline CDR1 is SGHKS and CDR2 is YYEKEE (reference sequence). The CDR3 runs to 16 residues. After removal of 0 bases from V and 8 bases from J, the junction contained 9 bases not matched to a gene. CDR3 in amino acids: CASSLAGREGLYEQFF. The CDR3 nucleotides are TGTGCCAGCAGCTTGGCAGGGCGGGAGGGCCTGTATGAGCAGTTCTTC. Complete variable domain (other parts from reference TRBV5-5 and TRBJ2-1): DAGVTQSPTHLIKTRGQQVTLRCSPISGHKSVSWYQQVLGQGPQFIFQYYEKEERGRGNFPDRFSARQFPNYSSELNVNALLLGDSALYLCASSLAGREGLYEQFFGPGTRLTVL.

A single count supports this clonotype. The rearrangement links TRBV30 to TRBJ2-1; 9 bases fit TRBD2. Germline assignment: CDR1 GTSNPN and CDR2 SVGIG (reference sequence). After removal of 2 bases from V and 9 bases from J, the junction contained 11 bases not matched to a gene. The CDR3 is made up of 15 amino acids. The CDR3 coding sequence is TGTGCCTGGAGTCCTACTCGCGGGAGGGCCGGTGAGCAGTTCTTC. This encodes CAWSPTRGRAGEQFF.

The rearrangement links TRBV6-6 to TRBJ2-7, with unresolved D. Trimming took 6 bases from V and 7 from J, leaving 13 bases between them. The CDR3 length is 12 residues. Germline values: CDR1 MNHNY, CDR2 SVGAGI (reference sequence). CDR3 sequence: CASSYGFNEQYF. CDR3 DNA sequence: TGTGCCAGCAGCTACGGGTTCAATGAGCAGTACTTC.

The CDR3: CASSLLTSGYTMGEQYF. The CDR3 nucleotides are TGTGCCAGCAGCTTATTAACTAGCGGATATACAATGGGTGAGCAGTACTTC. This rearrangement joins TRBV7-2 to TRBJ2-5; TRBD2 aligns across 8 bases. This CDR3 has 17 amino acids. The ends lost 2 bases at V and 11 bases at J; junction bases unmatched: 19. CDR1 and CDR2 (germline): SGHTA, FQGNSA.

V and J are TRBV2 and TRBJ2-2; TRBD2 matches 10 bases. CDR3 length: 16 amino acids. Per the germline V gene, CDR1 is SNHLY and CDR2 is FYNNEI. V was pared by 2 bases and J by 6 bases, with 6 bases of the junction left unmatched. CDR3 residues: CASSERLAGVPGELFF. Here the CDR3 DNA reads TGTGCCAGCAGTGAAAGGCTAGCGGGAGTACCCGGGGAGCTGTTTTTT.

This clonotype has a count of ten or more. The rearrangement links TRBV9 to TRBJ2-1; D possibly uses TRBD1 or TRBD2 (5 bases each). The V and J ends lost 0 bases and 6 bases respectively, with 22 bases between them. CDR1 is SGDLS, CDR2 YYNGEE, per germline. The CDR3 contains 18 residues. CDR3 region: CASSVEGRVDSPFNEQFF. CDR3 in DNA: TGTGCCAGCAGCGTAGAGGGGAGAGTGGACTCGCCGTTCAATGAGCAGTTCTTC.

The chain couples TRBV6-6 to TRBJ1-1, with D unclear. Per germline, CDR1 MNHNY and CDR2 SVGAGI (reference sequence). This CDR3 has 13 residues. V was clipped by 7 bases and J by 5 bases, with 14 bases between them. This CDR3 reads CASKAADGTEAFF. CDR3 sequence (DNA): TGTGCCAGCAAGGCCGCCGATGGGACTGAAGCTTTCTTT.

The chain has TRBV20-1 and TRBJ2-7; the match to TRBD2 covers 12 bases. The DNA end favors TRBJ2-5, so the J call may be wrong. This CDR3 has 15 residues. The germline V gene encodes CDR1 DFQATT and CDR2 SNEGSKA (reference sequence). The CDR3 DNA follows: TGCAGTGCCCGCCGGACTAGCGGGACCCAAGAGACCCAGTACTTC. Protein sequence: CSARRTSGTQETQYF.

The V gene is TRBV29-1, the J gene TRBJ1-2, with D unresolved. The V gene's germline CDR1 is SQVTM and CDR2 ANQGSEA. The CDR3 is 10 residues long. Trimming stripped 4 bases from V and 7 bases from J, with 7 bases between. CDR3 nucleotide sequence: TGCAGCGTTGTGTCCTCTGGCTACACCTTC. The encoded protein is CSVVSSGYTF.

The chain couples TRBV5-1 to TRBJ2-3; the match to TRBD2 covers 9 bases. Trimming cost V 0 bases and J 2 bases; bases outside gene matches: 7. Germline CDR1 is SGHRS and CDR2 is YFSETQ. This CDR3 is 17 amino acids long. The CDR3 sequence: CASSLDGGGADTDTQYF. For the CDR3, the DNA is TGCGCCAGCAGCTTGGATGGCGGGGGGGCCGACACAGATACGCAGTATTTT.

This sequence joins TRBV12-3 or TRBV12-4 and TRBJ2-3; no definite D call. The V end lost 5 bases, the J end lost 4 bases, and 13 bases lay between the germline ends. The CDR3 loop spans 14 amino acids. CDR3 region: CASSSEVGADTQYF. In DNA form, the CDR3 reads TGTGCCAGCAGTAGCGAGGTGGGCGCAGATACGCAGTATTTT.

In this sample, this clonotype turned up once. This chain uses TRBV25-1 with TRBJ1-2; 7 nucleotides align to TRBD1. After removal of 1 base from V and 5 bases from J, the junction contained 7 bases not matched to a gene. This CDR3 has 15 residues. CDR1 is MGHDK, CDR2 SYGVNS, per germline. Here the CDR3 reads CASSESGGALYGYTF. Here the CDR3 DNA reads TGTGCCAGCAGTGAATCAGGGGGGGCTTTATATGGCTACACCTTC.

The chain carries TRBV27 and TRBJ2-1; a possible D gene is TRBD2 (5 bases). CDR1 is MNHEY, CDR2 SMNVEV, per germline (reference sequence). Trimming removed 5 bases from V and 0 bases from J, with 11 bases in between. There are 15 residues in the CDR3. The CDR3, as DNA: TGTGCCAGCAGTCCCGGGGAGAGCTCCTACAATGAGCAGTTCTTC. Translation gives CASSPGESSYNEQFF.

The genes are TRBV28 and TRBJ2-5, with TRBD2 matching 12 bases. Looked up from germline, CDR1 is MDHEN and CDR2 is SYDVKM. J was trimmed by 11 bases and V by 6 bases; bases with no gene match: 16. This CDR3 comprises 16 residues. DNA for the CDR3: TGTGCCAGCAGATCCGGGACTAGCGGGCCCTACAATGAGCAGTACTTC. Protein product: CASRSGTSGPYNEQYF. The entire variable domain, with the rest obtained from reference TRBV28 and TRBJ2-5, is as follows: DVKVTQSSRYLVKRTGEKVFLECVQDMDHENMFWYRQDPGLGLRLIYFSYDVKMKEKGDIPEGYSVSREKKERFSLILESASTNQTSMYLCASRSGTSGPYNEQYFGPGTRLLVL.

The rearrangement links TRBV2 to TRBJ1-2; 8 nucleotides line up with TRBD1. Germline loops: CDR1 SNHLY, CDR2 FYNNEI. The CDR3 runs 14 residues. After removal of 6 bases from V and 5 bases from J, the junction contained 8 bases not matched to a gene. In DNA, the CDR3 is TGTGCCAGCAGCCCCCGGGACAGGCGGTATGGCTACACCTTC. Amino acid sequence: CASSPRDRRYGYTF.

The chain carries TRBV12-3 or TRBV12-4 and TRBJ2-5, with 7 bases identical to TRBD2. V shed 5 bases, J shed 0 bases, and the junction held 6 bases outside the gene matches. The CDR3 is 15 residues long. CDR3 DNA sequence: TGTGCCAGCAGTCAGGGACTACAACACCAAGAGACCCAGTACTTC. Translating it yields CASSQGLQHQETQYF.

The chain recombines TRBV24-1 with TRBJ2-4; TRBD1 agrees at 10 bases. Gene TRBJ2-7 matches the end of the DNA better, so the J call may be wrong. This CDR3 has 16 amino acids. Germline CDR1 is KGHDR and CDR2 is SFDVKD. The DNA for the CDR3 is TGTGCCACCAGTGATGACCGGGACAGGGGAGTCTGCGAGCAGTACTTC. Encoded protein: CATSDDRDRGVCEQYF.